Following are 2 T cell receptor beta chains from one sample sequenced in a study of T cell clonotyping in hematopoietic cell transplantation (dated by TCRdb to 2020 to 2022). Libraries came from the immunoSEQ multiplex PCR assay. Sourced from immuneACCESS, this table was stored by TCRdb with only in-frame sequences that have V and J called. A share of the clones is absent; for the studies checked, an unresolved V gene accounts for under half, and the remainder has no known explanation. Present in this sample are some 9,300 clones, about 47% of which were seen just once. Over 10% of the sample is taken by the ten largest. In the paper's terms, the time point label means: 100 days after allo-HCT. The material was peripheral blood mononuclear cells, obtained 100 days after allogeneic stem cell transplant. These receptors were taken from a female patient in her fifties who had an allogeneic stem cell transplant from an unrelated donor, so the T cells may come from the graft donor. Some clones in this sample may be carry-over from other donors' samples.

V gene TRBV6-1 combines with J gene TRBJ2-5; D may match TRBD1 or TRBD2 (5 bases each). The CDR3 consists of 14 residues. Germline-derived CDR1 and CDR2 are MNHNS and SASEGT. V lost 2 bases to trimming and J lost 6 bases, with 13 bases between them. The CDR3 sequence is CASSEYEGRKTQYF. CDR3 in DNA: TGTGCCAGCAGTGAATACGAGGGACGGAAGACCCAGTACTTC.

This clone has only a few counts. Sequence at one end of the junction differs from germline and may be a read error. The CDR3 loop is CASSGQGSYVQYF. Written as DNA, the CDR3 is TGTGCCAGCAGCGGACAGGGTTCCTACGTGCAGTACTTC. The J gene is TRBJ2-7, the V gene TRBV5-6; TRBD1 agrees at 8 bases. Germline V lookup: CDR1 SGHDT, CDR2 YYEEEE. This CDR3 has 13 amino acids.